This T cell receptor (beta chain) comes out of a study of neoadjuvant anti-PD-1 for oral cavity cancer. Study results and caveats: Pretreatment Treg/Th17 ratio correlated inversely with post-treatment tumor clonality.

The germline gives CDR1 SGHRS, CDR2 YFSETQ. CDR3 size: 15 residues. Germline trimming cut 4 bases from V and 4 bases from J; bases unmatched to any gene: 6. Method: immunoSEQ multiplex PCR; TCRdb's copy keeps in-frame clones and lacks some. The data hold about 12,000 clones, with around 58% observed a single time. This clone was found a few times. Its antigen is currently unknown. This chain uses TRBV5-1 with TRBJ2-3, with 10 bases fitting TRBD2. The TCR comes from a person aged 40 to 85 with oral cavity squamous cell carcinoma. The sample consisted of tumor tissue, taken before nivolumab (anti-PD-1) treatment. As DNA, the CDR3 is TGCGCCAGCAGCCTCGACGGACTAGCGGCAGATACGCAGTATTTT. As protein: CASSLDGLAADTQYF.